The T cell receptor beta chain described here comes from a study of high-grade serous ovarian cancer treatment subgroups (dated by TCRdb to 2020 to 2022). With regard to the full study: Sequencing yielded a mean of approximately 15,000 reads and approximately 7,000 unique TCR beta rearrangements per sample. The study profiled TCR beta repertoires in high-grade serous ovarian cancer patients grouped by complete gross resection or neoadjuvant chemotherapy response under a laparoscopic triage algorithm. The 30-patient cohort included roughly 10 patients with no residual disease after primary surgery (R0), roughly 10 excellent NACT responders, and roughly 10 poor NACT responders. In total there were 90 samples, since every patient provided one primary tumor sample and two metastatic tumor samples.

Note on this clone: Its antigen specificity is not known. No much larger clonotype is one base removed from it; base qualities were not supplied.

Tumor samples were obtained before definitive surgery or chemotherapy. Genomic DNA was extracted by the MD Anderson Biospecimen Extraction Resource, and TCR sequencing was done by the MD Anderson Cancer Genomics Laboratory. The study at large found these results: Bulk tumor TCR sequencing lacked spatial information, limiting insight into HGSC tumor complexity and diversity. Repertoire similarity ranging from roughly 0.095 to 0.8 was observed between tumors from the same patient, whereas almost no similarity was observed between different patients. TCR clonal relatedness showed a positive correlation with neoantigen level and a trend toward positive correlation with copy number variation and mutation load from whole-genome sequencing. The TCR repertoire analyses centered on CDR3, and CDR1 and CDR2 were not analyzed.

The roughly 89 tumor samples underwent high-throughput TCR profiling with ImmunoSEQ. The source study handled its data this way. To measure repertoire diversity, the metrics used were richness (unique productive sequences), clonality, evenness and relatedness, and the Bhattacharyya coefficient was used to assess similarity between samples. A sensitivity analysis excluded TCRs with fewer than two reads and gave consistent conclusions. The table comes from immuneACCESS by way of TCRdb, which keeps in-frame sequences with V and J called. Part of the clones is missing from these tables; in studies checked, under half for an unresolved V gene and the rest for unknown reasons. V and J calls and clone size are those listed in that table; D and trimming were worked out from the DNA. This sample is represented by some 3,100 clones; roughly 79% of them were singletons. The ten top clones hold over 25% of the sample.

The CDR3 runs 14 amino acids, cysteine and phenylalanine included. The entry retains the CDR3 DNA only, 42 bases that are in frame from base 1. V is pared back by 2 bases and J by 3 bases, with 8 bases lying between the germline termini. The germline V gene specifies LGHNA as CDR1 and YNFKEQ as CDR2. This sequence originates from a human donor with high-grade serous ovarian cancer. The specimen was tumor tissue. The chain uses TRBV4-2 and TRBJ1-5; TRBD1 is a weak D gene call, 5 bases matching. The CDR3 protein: CASSQSGLNQPQHF. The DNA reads TGTGCCAGCAGCCAATCAGGGCTCAATCAGCCCCAGCATTTT.